Many counts were recorded for the clone carrying this T cell receptor beta chain. Its antigen is not known. Germline CDR1 and CDR2: SGHTA and FQGNSA. The trim removed 4 bases at V and 0 bases at J, leaving 1 base unmatched. This CDR3 is built from 15 residues. This entry comes from a study of T cell repertoires in cytomegalovirus infection. Background on the study: It was the public TCR beta signatures that indicated both CMV infection and matching HLA type. General study findings and limits: HLA-C-restricted TCR beta clonotypes specific for CMV led the ex vivo response.

Each CDR3 protein gets one entry after TCRdb re-called the reads with MiXCR. The repertoire holds 200,000 to 300,000 distinct CDR3 sequences, with 12% as singletons. V and J are TRBV7-2 and TRBJ2-3; 10 bases are a match to TRBD2. The TCR was taken from a human donor in good health (CMV status not recorded). Some clones in this sample may be carry-over from other donors' samples. The sequenced material came from PBMCs. CDR3 sequence reads: CASSSAGGSTDTQYF. CDR3 in DNA: TGTGCCAGCAGCTCAGCGGGGGGGAGCACAGATACGCAGTATTTT.